This TCR beta chain appears in the sequencing data of a study of low-dose radiotherapy and immunotherapy resistance in tumors. Study overall: 1 Gy per fraction was delivered to Cohort 2 every two weeks, for 13 Gy total over 26 weeks. On an every-two-weeks schedule, patients received intravenous nivolumab 240 mg, along with ipilimumab 1 mg/kg every six weeks. On cycle 1 day 1, patients started four cycles of oral aspirin 300 mg daily.

Gene-specific TRAV and TRBV primers were used for first-strand cDNA, covering alpha and beta chains. Using a constant-region primer together with a V-primer adapter, TCRs were subjected to 15 to 25 PCR cycles of amplification. TCRdb passed the reads through MiXCR, listing each CDR3 protein once. The repertoire holds about 44,000 distinct CDR3 sequences, with about 25% as singletons. Many counts were recorded for this clonotype. Time point defined: after trial treatment. This sample's treatment: LDRT plus nivolumab, ipilimumab, low-dose cyclophosphamide and aspirin (RACIN trial). The study gave donors nivolumab, ipilimumab, aspirin, low-dose cyclophosphamide and low-dose radiotherapy. Germline V gene sequence: CDR1 LNHDA, CDR2 SQIVND (reference sequence). The CDR3 totals 15 residues. V gave up 6 bases and J gave up 0 bases, with 9 bases separating them.

The chain couples TRBV19 to TRBJ2-6; maybe TRBD1 (6 bases). The sequence derives from a male donor with prostate cancer. This specimen consisted of PBMCs, obtained after low-dose radiotherapy plus immunotherapy. CDR3 residues: CASRDSPSGANVLTF. The DNA of the CDR3 is TGTGCCAGTAGGGACAGCCCCTCTGGGGCCAACGTCCTGACTTTC. Full variable domain (remainder filled in from reference TRBV19 and TRBJ2-6): DGGITQSPKYLFRKEGQNVTLSCEQNLNHDAMYWYRQDPGQGLRLIYYSQIVNDFQKGDIAEGYSVSREKKESFPLTVTSAQKNPTAFYLCASRDSPSGANVLTFGAGSRLTVL.